These T cell receptor beta chains were read from a single sample in a study of T cells in Graves' hyperthyroidism and ophthalmopathy. Each CDR3 protein is one row after TCRdb ran MiXCR on the multiplex PCR reads. The table has approximately 380,000 distinct CDR3 sequences, about 14% seen once; the top ten hold 25% to 30%. Sequenced input: blood. These receptors were taken from a man aged 50 to 60 with Graves' ophthalmopathy. Each CDR3 is given with its conserved first and last residue. A D gene is named only where the DNA matches it firmly. Size is omitted from some rows. Given values are once, few, many or a class for expanded clones.

D,length,V,size,J,DNA,CDR3
NA,11,TRBV20-1,many,TRBJ2-3,TGCAGTGCTAGAGATAAAGATACGCAGTATTTT,CSARDKDTQYF
TRBD1,17,TRBV19,NA,TRBJ1-5,TGTGCCAGTAGTATAGGACAGGGGGTTTGGAGCAATCAGCCCCAGCATTTT,CASSIGQGVWSNQPQHF
NA,15,TRBV9,many,TRBJ1-5,TGTGCCAGCAGCGTAGGACCGGATCTCAATCAGCCCCAGCATTTT,CASSVGPDLNQPQHF
NA,15,TRBV2,many,TRBJ1-1,TGTGCCAGCAGTAAAATGGTCCCAGCCTACACTGAAGCTTTCTTT,CASSKMVPAYTEAFF
NA,16,TRBV28,NA,TRBJ2-5,TGTGCCAGCAGTAGTACCGGGACAACGACTCGAGAGACCCAGTACTTC,CASSSTGTTTRETQYF
NA,17,TRBV28,many,TRBJ1-1,TGTGCCAGCAGTTCCCAGAGGGGCCCCCGGGGTGGAACTGAAGCTTTCTTT,CASSSQRGPRGGTEAFF
TRBD2,12,TRBV28,few,TRBJ2-1,TGTGCCAGCAGTTCAGCGGGAGGGCGAGGGTTCTTC,CASSSAGGRGFF
NA,17,TRBV6-1,many,TRBJ2-7,TGTGCCAGCAGGAGAGAACTCCCTTTGGTGAGCGCCTACGAGCAGTACTTC,CASRRELPLVSAYEQYF
NA,14,TRBV6-2/TRBV6-3,NA,TRBJ2-7,TGTGCCAGCAGTGCTGTGGGGGCATCCTACGAGCAGTACTTC,CASSAVGASYEQYF
TRBD2,15,TRBV20-1,many,TRBJ2-1,TGCAGTGCTAGAGTACCCCTAGCGGGAGACAATGAGCAGTTCTTC,CSARVPLAGDNEQFF
TRBD2,17,TRBV7-9,many,TRBJ2-7,TGTGCCAGCAGCTCAAGGACTAGCGGGAGTTCCCCCTACGAGCAGTACTTC,CASSSRTSGSSPYEQYF
TRBD1,13,TRBV5-1,NA,TRBJ2-7,TGCGCCAGCAGCGTGGGACAGATCTACGAGCAGTACTTC,CASSVGQIYEQYF
TRBD2,14,TRBV29-1,NA,TRBJ2-3,TGCAGCGCCAGTAGCGGGAGTAGCACAGATACGCAGTATTTT,CSASSGSSTDTQYF
TRBD1,15,TRBV7-2,NA,TRBJ1-1,TGTGCCAGCAGCTTAGGGTGGAGACAGGGGTCTCCTGCTTTCTTT,CASSLGWRQGSPAFF
NA,15,TRBV2,many,TRBJ1-2,TGTGCCAGCAGCCCCGCATACGGGGAAACCTATGGCTACACCTTC,CASSPAYGETYGYTF
TRBD1,15,TRBV29-1,NA,TRBJ2-1,TGCAGCGCTGGGGGGGACAGGGGGCGCAACGATGAGCAGTTCTTC,CSAGGDRGRNDEQFF
TRBD2,15,TRBV2,NA,TRBJ2-5,TGTGCCAGCAGGGCCCGGACTAGCGGTCAAGAGACCCAGTACTTC,CASRARTSGQETQYF
TRBD1,15,TRBV9,many,TRBJ1-4,TGTGCCAGCAGCGATACAGGGGGCCCTAATGAAAAACTGTTTTTT,CASSDTGGPNEKLFF
TRBD2,15,TRBV24-1,many,TRBJ2-7,TGTGCCACCAGTGATCCTAGCGGAGGGAACTACGAGCAGTACTTC,CATSDPSGGNYEQYF
TRBD1,15,TRBV4-1,NA,TRBJ1-1,TGCGCCAGCAGCAACCGGGACAGGGGATCCACTGAAGCTTTCTTT,CASSNRDRGSTEAFF
TRBD2,21,TRBV14,NA,TRBJ2-7,TGTGCCAGCAGCCCGAGACTAGCGGGAGGGCCTAGAGTGATAGCTTCCTACGAGCAGTACTTC,CASSPRLAGGPRVIASYEQYF
NA,12,TRBV12-5,NA,TRBJ2-3,TGTGCTAGTGGGGGTCTGACAGATACGCAGTATTTT,CASGGLTDTQYF
NA,17,TRBV11-2,many,TRBJ2-4,TGTGCCAGCAGCGCCATCACTAGGGAGGAGGCCAAAAACATTCAGTACTTC,CASSAITREEAKNIQYF
NA,14,TRBV19,NA,TRBJ1-2,TGTGCCAGTAGTATTGGAACAGCGGGATATGGCTACACCTTC,CASSIGTAGYGYTF
NA,17,TRBV7-2,many,TRBJ2-2,TGTGCCAGCAGCTTAGCAGGGGGACTACCCCTTTCCGGGGAGCTGTTTTTT,CASSLAGGLPLSGELFF
TRBD2,16,TRBV15,many,TRBJ2-3,TGTGCCACCAGGACTTCACTAGCGGGGTACACAGATACGCAGTATTTT,CATRTSLAGYTDTQYF
NA,12,TRBV5-1,many,TRBJ2-5,TGTGCCAGCAGCTTATCCCGGGAGACCCAGTACTTC,CASSLSRETQYF
TRBD1,15,TRBV27,few,TRBJ1-1,TGTGCCAGCAGTCCGGGACGGGACAGCGAGCTTGAAGCTTTCTTT,CASSPGRDSELEAFF
NA,15,TRBV18,many,TRBJ2-5,TGTGCCAGCTCACCCCAAAGTAGGTCCCAAGAGACCCAGTACTTC,CASSPQSRSQETQYF
TRBD1,13,TRBV19,few,TRBJ2-7,TGTGCCAGTAGTCCCGGGACAGAGTACGAGCAGTACTTC,CASSPGTEYEQYF
NA,13,TRBV28,many,TRBJ2-5,TGTGCCAGCAGTGAGGCCAGGGAGGTGACCCAGTACTTC,CASSEAREVTQYF
NA,14,TRBV2,NA,TRBJ1-2,TGTGCCAGCAGTGATGGGATGGGAGACTATGGCTACACCTTC,CASSDGMGDYGYTF
TRBD1,17,TRBV6-5,NA,TRBJ1-1,TGTGCCAGCAGTTACTTAGACAGGGGGTTGTCGAACACTGAAGCTTTCTTT,CASSYLDRGLSNTEAFF
NA,16,TRBV20-1,many,TRBJ2-7,TGCAGTGCTAGGCCAATAACCCGGGAGACGGTCAACGAGCAGTACTTC,CSARPITRETVNEQYF
NA,15,TRBV3-1,many,TRBJ1-2,TGTGCCAGCAGCCAAGTTCATGGCGGGGACTATGGCTACACCTTC,CASSQVHGGDYGYTF
NA,19,TRBV5-8,few,TRBJ2-1,TGTGCCAGCAGCCCTATCTTGGGGACGATTTCGAGCCCGTACAATGAGCAGTTCTTC,CASSPILGTISSPYNEQFF
TRBD2,19,TRBV24-1,many,TRBJ2-1,TGTGCCACCAGTGAGACTGTCCGGACTAGCGGGGCCCGTCGGGATGAGCAGTTCTTC,CATSETVRTSGARRDEQFF
NA,16,TRBV9,NA,TRBJ2-3,TGTGCCAGCACACGGGACGTCCTTCCGGGGACAGATACGCAGTATTTT,CASTRDVLPGTDTQYF
TRBD2,15,TRBV2,many,TRBJ2-3,TGTGCCAGCAGCACGAGCGGGAGGGCCTCAGATACGCAGTATTTT,CASSTSGRASDTQYF
NA,13,TRBV11-2,many,TRBJ2-1,TGTGCCAGCAGCTTAGTTGCGTCCCAAAGGGAGTTCTTC,CASSLVASQREFF
NA,14,TRBV20-1,many,TRBJ1-5,TGCAGTGCGAGGGGACGGCATAGCAATCAGCCCCAGCATTTT,CSARGRHSNQPQHF
TRBD2,15,TRBV11-2,many,TRBJ2-5,TGTGCCAGCAGCTTAGAGCTAGCGGGAGAAGAGACCCAGTACTTC,CASSLELAGEETQYF
NA,13,TRBV29-1,many,TRBJ1-1,TGCAGCGTTAGACAGACAGGGAACACTGAAGCTTTCTTT,CSVRQTGNTEAFF
NA,14,TRBV27,many,TRBJ2-7,TGTGCCAGCAGACTCTATCCTAGCATCTCCGAGCAGTACTTC,CASRLYPSISEQYF
TRBD2,19,TRBV7-6,NA,TRBJ2-2,TGTGCCAGCAGCCCCCGGTTGTCTAGCGGGAGGGCCGGACCCGGGGAGCTGTTTTTT,CASSPRLSSGRAGPGELFF
NA,17,TRBV6-1,many,TRBJ2-1,TGTGCCAGCAGTGAAGATACAGGGACATTATTCTACAATGAGCAGTTCTTC,CASSEDTGTLFYNEQFF